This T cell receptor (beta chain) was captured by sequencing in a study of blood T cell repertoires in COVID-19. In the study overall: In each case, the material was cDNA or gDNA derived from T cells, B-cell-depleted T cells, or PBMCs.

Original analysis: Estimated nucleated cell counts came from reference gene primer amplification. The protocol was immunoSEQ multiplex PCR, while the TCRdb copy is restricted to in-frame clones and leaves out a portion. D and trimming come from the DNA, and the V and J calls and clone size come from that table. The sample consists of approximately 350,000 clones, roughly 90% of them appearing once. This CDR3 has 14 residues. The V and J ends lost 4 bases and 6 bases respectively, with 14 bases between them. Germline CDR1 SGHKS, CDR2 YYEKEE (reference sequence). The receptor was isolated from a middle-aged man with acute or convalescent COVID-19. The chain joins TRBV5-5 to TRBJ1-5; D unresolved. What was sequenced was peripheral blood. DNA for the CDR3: TGTGCCAGCAGCCCAGACTCTACCCTTCAGCCCCAGCATTTT. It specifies CASSPDSTLQPQHF. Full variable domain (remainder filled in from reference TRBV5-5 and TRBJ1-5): DAGVTQSPTHLIKTRGQQVTLRCSPISGHKSVSWYQQVLGQGPQFIFQYYEKEERGRGNFPDRFSARQFPNYSSELNVNALLLGDSALYLCASSPDSTLQPQHFGDGTRLSIL.